Listed here are 5 T cell receptor beta chains from one sample, sequenced in a study of cytomegalovirus exposure and HLA in healthy donors (dated by TCRdb to the late 2010s). The receptor library was made with the immunoSEQ multiplex PCR assay. The multiplex PCR relied on a mix of 60 forward primers for TCR Vbeta segments and 13 reverse primers for TCR Jbeta segments. TCRdb limited this immuneACCESS table to in-frame rearrangements with V and J called. A share of clones is missing; checked studies link under half to unresolved V genes, and the rest is unexplained. This sample is represented by about 98,000 clones; about 74% of them were singletons. The ten largest clones represent under 2% of the sample. Sequencing was performed on PBMCs. Receptors originate from a male donor in good health and CMV-seronegative.

This clone was seen more than once but under ten times. The J gene is TRBJ2-7, the V gene TRBV9; 8 bases match TRBD1. J was trimmed by 1 base and V by 1 base; bases with no gene match: 10. The germline V gene encodes CDR1 SGDLS and CDR2 YYNGEE. This CDR3 contains 17 residues. CDR3 residues: CASSVTVGTGGSYEQYF. CDR3 coding DNA: TGTGCCAGCAGCGTAACGGTTGGGACAGGTGGTTCCTACGAGCAGTACTTC.

This clone is a singleton in its sample. The rearrangement links TRBV7-3 to TRBJ2-3, with 8 bases identical to TRBD2. Germline CDR1 and CDR2: SGHTA and FQGTGA. V lost 5 bases to trimming and J lost 0 bases; unmatched junction nucleotides: 4. The CDR3 length is 15 residues. In nucleotides, the CDR3 is TGTGCCAGCAGCAGTAGCGGGGCTAGCACAGATACGCAGTATTTT. Residues: CASSSSGASTDTQYF.

This clone turned up a few times. The genes are TRBV6-1 and TRBJ2-1; D is possibly TRBD1 (6 bases). V was trimmed by 6 bases and J by 5 bases, leaving 14 bases between them. The CDR3 has 14 residues. Germline CDR1 and CDR2: MNHNS and SASEGT. CDR3 region: CASRGARVNNEQFF. The CDR3 DNA follows: TGTGCCAGCAGGGGGGCTAGAGTGAACAATGAGCAGTTCTTC.

The chain links TRBV5-1 to TRBJ2-7; TRBD1 aligns across 8 bases. Germline CDR1 is SGHRS and CDR2 is YFSETQ. Trimming took 2 bases from V and 2 from J; bases not matched to a gene: 9. The CDR3 extends over 16 amino acids. The CDR3 region is CASSFTGGIAAYEQYF. CDR3 DNA sequence: TGCGCCAGCAGCTTTACAGGGGGGATAGCGGCCTACGAGCAGTACTTC. The variable domain in full, with the rest retrieved from reference TRBV5-1 and TRBJ2-7, is KAGVTQTPRYLIKTRGQQVTLSCSPISGHRSVSWYQQTPGQGLQFLFEYFSETQRNKGNFPGRFSGRQFSNSRSEMNVSTLELGDSALYLCASSFTGGIAAYEQYFGPGTRLTVT.

This clone was seen more than once but under ten times. The V gene is TRBV5-4, the J gene TRBJ1-2; D remains unclear. The V gene lost 0 bases and the J gene lost 4 bases, with 13 bases spanning the gap. Germline V CDR1 and CDR2: SGHNT, YYREEE (reference sequence). CDR3 length equals 15 residues. The CDR3 reads CASSLVGRNPYGYTF. Here the CDR3 DNA reads TGTGCCAGCAGCTTGGTCGGGAGAAACCCCTATGGCTACACCTTC.